This T cell receptor beta chain was sequenced in a study of blood T cell repertoires in COVID-19. As handled by the study authors: Reference gene primer amplification yielded estimated nucleated cell counts. Clones were read by immunoSEQ multiplex PCR, and TCRdb kept only the in-frame ones, dropping some. The DNA was the basis for D and trimming; V, J and clone size are from that table. Among about 210,000 clones listed, 88% were seen once. Sequencing used peripheral blood. The clonotype originates from a man in his 70s with acute or convalescent COVID-19.

The DNA for the CDR3 is TGTGCCAGCAGCCCCGGAGCGACTATCCAAGAGACCCAGTACTTC. Its translation is CASSPGATIQETQYF. The chain carries TRBV7-3 and TRBJ2-5, with D perhaps matching TRBD2 (5 bases). This CDR3 contains 15 residues. The V end lost 5 bases, the J end lost 1 base, and 14 bases lay between the germline ends. In germline, CDR1 is SGHTA, CDR2 FQGTGA. The full variable domain, completed using reference TRBV7-3 and TRBJ2-5, is GAGVSQTPSNKVTEKGKYVELRCDPISGHTALYWYRQSLGQGPEFLIYFQGTGAADDSGLPNDRFFAVRPEGSVSTLKIQRTERGDSAVYLCASSPGATIQETQYFGPGTRLLVL.